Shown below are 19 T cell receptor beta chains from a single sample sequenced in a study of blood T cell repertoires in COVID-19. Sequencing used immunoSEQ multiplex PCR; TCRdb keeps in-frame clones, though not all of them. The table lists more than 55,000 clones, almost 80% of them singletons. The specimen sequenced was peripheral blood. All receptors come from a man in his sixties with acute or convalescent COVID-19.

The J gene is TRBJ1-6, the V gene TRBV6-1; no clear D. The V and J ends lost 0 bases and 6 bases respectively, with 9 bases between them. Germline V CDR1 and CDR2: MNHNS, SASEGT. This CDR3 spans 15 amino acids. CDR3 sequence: CASSEAGEFNSPLHF. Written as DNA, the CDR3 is TGTGCCAGCAGTGAAGCAGGAGAGTTTAATTCACCCCTCCACTTT.

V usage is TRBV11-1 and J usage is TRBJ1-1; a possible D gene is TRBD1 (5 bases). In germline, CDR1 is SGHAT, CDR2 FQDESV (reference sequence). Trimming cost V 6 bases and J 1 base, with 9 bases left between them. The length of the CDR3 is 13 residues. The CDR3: CASSFDRNTEAFF. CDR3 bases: TGTGCCAGCAGTTTTGACAGGAACACTGAAGCTTTCTTT. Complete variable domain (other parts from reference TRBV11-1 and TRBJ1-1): EAEVAQSPRYKITEKSQAVAFWCDPISGHATLYWYRQILGQGPELLVQFQDESVVDDSQLPKDRFSAERLKGVDSTLKIQPAELGDSAMYLCASSFDRNTEAFFGQGTRLTVV.

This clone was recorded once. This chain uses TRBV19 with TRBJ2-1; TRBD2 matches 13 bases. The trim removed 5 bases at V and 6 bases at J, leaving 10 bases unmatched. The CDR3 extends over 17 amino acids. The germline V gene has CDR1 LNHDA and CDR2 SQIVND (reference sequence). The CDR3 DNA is TGTGCCAGTAGTCCCACTAGCGGGGGGGCGTGGAGCAATGAGCAGTTCTTC. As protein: CASSPTSGGAWSNEQFF.

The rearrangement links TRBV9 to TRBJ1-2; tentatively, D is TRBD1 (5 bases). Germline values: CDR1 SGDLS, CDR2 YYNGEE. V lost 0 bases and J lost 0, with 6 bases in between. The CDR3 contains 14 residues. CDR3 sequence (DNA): TGTGCCAGCAGCGTAGTACAGGCTAACTATGGCTACACCTTC. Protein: CASSVVQANYGYTF.

The CDR3 sequence: CASRLGGTYEQYF. As DNA, the CDR3 is TGTGCCAGCAGGCTAGGGGGTACTTACGAGCAGTACTTC. The chain joins TRBV2 to TRBJ2-7; a weak D match, TRBD1 (6 bases). The CDR3 has 13 amino acids. Trimming cost V 6 bases and J 4 bases, with 13 bases left between them. Per the germline V gene, CDR1 is SNHLY and CDR2 is FYNNEI.

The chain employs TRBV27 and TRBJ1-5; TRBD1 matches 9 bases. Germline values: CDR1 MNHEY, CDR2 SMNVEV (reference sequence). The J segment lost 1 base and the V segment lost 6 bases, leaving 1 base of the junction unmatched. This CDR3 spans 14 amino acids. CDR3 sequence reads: CASRQGASNQPQHF. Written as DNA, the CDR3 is TGTGCCAGCAGACAGGGGGCAAGCAATCAGCCCCAGCATTTT.

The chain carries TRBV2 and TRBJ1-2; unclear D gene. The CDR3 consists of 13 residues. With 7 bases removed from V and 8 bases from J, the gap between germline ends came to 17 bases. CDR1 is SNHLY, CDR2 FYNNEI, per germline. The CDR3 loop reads CASIREPGNGYTF. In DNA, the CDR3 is TGTGCCAGCATCCGGGAGCCTGGAAACGGCTACACCTTC.

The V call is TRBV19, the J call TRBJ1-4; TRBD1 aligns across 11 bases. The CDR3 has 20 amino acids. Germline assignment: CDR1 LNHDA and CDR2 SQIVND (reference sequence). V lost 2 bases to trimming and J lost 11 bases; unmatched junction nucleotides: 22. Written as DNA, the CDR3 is TGTGCCAGTAGTATATCAACCGGGACAGGGGGATCCGGGGAGCAACACAAACTGTTTTTT. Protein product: CASSISTGTGGSGEQHKLFF.

The CDR3 loop reads CSASWATGRTEAFF. The CDR3 nucleotides read TGCAGTGCTAGTTGGGCGACAGGGAGGACTGAAGCTTTCTTT. The rearrangement links TRBV20-1 to TRBJ1-1, with 7 bases identical to TRBD1. The CDR3 extends over 14 amino acids. In germline, CDR1 is DFQATT, CDR2 SNEGSKA (reference sequence). V shed 3 bases, J shed 5 bases, and the junction held 9 bases outside the gene matches.

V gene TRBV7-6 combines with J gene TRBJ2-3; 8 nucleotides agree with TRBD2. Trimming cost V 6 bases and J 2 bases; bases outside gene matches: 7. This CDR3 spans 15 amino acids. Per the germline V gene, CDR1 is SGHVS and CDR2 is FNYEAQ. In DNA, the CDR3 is TGTGCCAGCAGTCCTACTAGCGGACTCACAGATACGCAGTATTTT. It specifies CASSPTSGLTDTQYF.

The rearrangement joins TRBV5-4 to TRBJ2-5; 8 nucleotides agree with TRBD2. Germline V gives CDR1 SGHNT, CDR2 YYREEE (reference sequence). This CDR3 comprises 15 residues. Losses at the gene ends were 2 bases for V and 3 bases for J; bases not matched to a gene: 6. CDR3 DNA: TGTGCCAGCAGCTTATTTGGCGGGGGGAAAGAGACCCAGTACTTC. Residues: CASSLFGGGKETQYF.

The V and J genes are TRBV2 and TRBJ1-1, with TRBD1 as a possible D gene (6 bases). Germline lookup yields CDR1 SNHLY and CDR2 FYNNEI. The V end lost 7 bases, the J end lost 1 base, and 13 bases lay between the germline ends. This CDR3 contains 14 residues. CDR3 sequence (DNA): TGTGCCAGCAAGGGGGGGCCGGCGAACACTGAAGCTTTCTTT. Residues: CASKGGPANTEAFF.

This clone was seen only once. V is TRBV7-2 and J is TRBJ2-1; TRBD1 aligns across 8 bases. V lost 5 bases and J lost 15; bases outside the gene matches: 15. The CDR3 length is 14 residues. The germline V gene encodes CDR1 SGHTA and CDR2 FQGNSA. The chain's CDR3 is CASSLYRTGGPPFF. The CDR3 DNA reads TGTGCCAGCAGCCTATACCGTACAGGGGGTCCCCCGTTCTTC.

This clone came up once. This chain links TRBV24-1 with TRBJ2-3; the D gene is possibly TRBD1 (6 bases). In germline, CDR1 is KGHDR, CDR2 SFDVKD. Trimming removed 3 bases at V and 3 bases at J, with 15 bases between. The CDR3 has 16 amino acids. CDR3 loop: CATSDPQGKGTDTQYF. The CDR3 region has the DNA TGTGCCACCAGTGATCCCCAGGGGAAAGGGACAGATACGCAGTATTTT.

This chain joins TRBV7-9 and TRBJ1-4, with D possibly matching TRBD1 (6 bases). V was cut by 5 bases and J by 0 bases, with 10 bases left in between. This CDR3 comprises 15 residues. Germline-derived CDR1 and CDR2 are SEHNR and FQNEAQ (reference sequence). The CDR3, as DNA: TGTGCCAGCAGCGCACGGACAGCAACTAATGAAAAACTGTTTTTT. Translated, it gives CASSARTATNEKLFF.

The DNA of the CDR3 is TGCAGTGCCTGGAGAAGCGAGCAGTACTTC. It encodes CSAWRSEQYF. This rearrangement joins TRBV20-1 to TRBJ2-7; D ambiguous. Trimming stripped 6 bases from V and 6 bases from J, with 9 bases between. The V gene's germline CDR1 is DFQATT and CDR2 SNEGSKA (reference sequence). CDR3 length equals 10 residues.

The CDR3 region is CASCVLAQETQYF. DNA of the CDR3: TGTGCCAGCTGCGTGCTAGCCCAAGAGACCCAGTACTTC. The chain couples TRBV12-3 or TRBV12-4 to TRBJ2-5, with a weak D call TRBD2 (5 bases). V shed 8 bases and J shed 1 base, with 11 bases lying between them. This CDR3 has 13 amino acids.

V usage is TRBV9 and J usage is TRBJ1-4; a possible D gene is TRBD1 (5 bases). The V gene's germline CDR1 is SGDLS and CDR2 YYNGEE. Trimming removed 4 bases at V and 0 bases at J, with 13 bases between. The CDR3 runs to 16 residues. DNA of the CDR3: TGTGCCAGCAGCCCTCCAGGGCTGGCAACTAATGAAAAACTGTTTTTT. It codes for CASSPPGLATNEKLFF.

Written as DNA, the CDR3 is TGTGCCAGCAGTTTCCAGGGTCAGCAGTTCTTC. This codes for CASSFQGQQFF. The chain is built from TRBV6-5 and TRBJ2-1; possible D gene TRBD1, 5 bases. The CDR3 covers 11 residues. In germline, CDR1 is MNHEY, CDR2 SVGAGI. The ends were cut back, 4 bases at V and 11 bases at J, with 9 bases in the middle.